These T cell receptor beta chains were read from a single sample in a study of T cells after yellow fever vaccination. TCRdb re-called the 5' RACE reads through MiXCR, storing one row per CDR3 protein. Among roughly 180,000 distinct CDR3 sequences, approximately 6.2% were seen once, and the ten largest hold less than 3.5%. The material was CD4+ T cells sorted from PBMCs, obtained on the day of the first yellow fever vaccination. These receptors all come from a man aged 18 to 29 who received the YFV17D yellow fever vaccine. CDR3s include the opening cysteine and the closing phenylalanine or tryptophan. Each record gives: clone size, D gene, V gene, J gene, CDR3 protein, CDR3 DNA. A D gene is named only where the DNA matches it firmly. The size field is filled for only some rows; it gives once, few, many or a size class.

>many|-|TRBV10-3|TRBJ1-1
CAIIGQMGTVAFF
TGTGCCATCATTGGACAAATGGGGACGGTAGCTTTCTTT
>many|-|TRBV24-1|TRBJ2-3
CATSGQTSTDTQYF
TGTGCCACCAGTGGCCAGACGTCCACAGATACGCAGTATTTT
>many|-|TRBV6-2/TRBV6-3|TRBJ1-1
CASSFTGSMNTEAFF
TGTGCCAGCAGTTTTACAGGGAGTATGAACACTGAAGCTTTCTTT
>many|TRBD1|TRBV12-3/TRBV12-4|TRBJ1-5
CASGRQGWDQPQHF
TGTGCCAGCGGAAGACAGGGCTGGGATCAGCCCCAGCATTTT
>-|-|TRBV24-1|TRBJ1-2
CATSDLSGGDYGYTF
TGTGCCACCAGTGATTTATCCGGGGGGGACTATGGCTACACCTTC
>-|TRBD2|TRBV6-2/TRBV6-3|TRBJ2-5
CASSPRLAGVMETQYF
TGTGCCAGCAGTCCCCGACTAGCGGGGGTGATGGAGACCCAGTACTTC
>many|TRBD1|TRBV5-1|TRBJ2-2
CASSPPGTGGSGELFF
TGCGCCAGCAGCCCGCCAGGGACAGGGGGCTCCGGGGAGCTGTTTTTT
>many|-|TRBV4-2|TRBJ2-6
CASSQARPGRASGADVLTF
TGTGCCAGCAGCCAGGCTAGACCTGGTCGGGCCTCTGGGGCCGACGTCCTGACTTTC
>-|-|TRBV25-1|TRBJ2-2
CASSEWDTTNTGELFF
TGTGCCAGCAGTGAATGGGACACTACGAACACCGGGGAGCTGTTTTTT
>many|TRBD2|TRBV29-1|TRBJ2-3
CSVGGLAGGTDTQYF
TGCAGCGTTGGAGGGCTAGCGGGGGGCACAGATACGCAGTATTTT
>few|-|TRBV6-5|TRBJ2-6
CASSYTRAGNSGANVLTF
TGTGCCAGCAGTTACACCCGAGCAGGGAACTCTGGGGCCAACGTCCTGACTTTC
>few|TRBD2|TRBV24-1|TRBJ2-1
CATSDTGTSGTYNEQFF
TGTGCCACCAGTGATACCGGGACTAGCGGGACTTACAATGAGCAGTTCTTC
>many|-|TRBV7-6|TRBJ2-3
CASSSRGDTQYF
TGTGCCAGCAGCTCCCGGGGGGATACGCAGTATTTT
>-|-|TRBV7-9|TRBJ1-1
CASSPTGQRNTEAFF
TGTGCCAGCAGCCCTACCGGACAACGGAACACTGAAGCTTTCTTT
>few|-|TRBV5-1|TRBJ2-1
CASSLGAGVGEQFF
TGCGCCAGCAGCTTGGGCGCAGGGGTTGGTGAGCAGTTCTTC
>few|-|TRBV7-2|TRBJ2-3
CASTRSLRGSTQYF
TGTGCCAGCACCCGGTCGCTCCGGGGGTCGACGCAGTATTTT
>many|-|TRBV20-1|TRBJ2-5
CSATGNQETQYF
TGCAGTGCTACAGGGAATCAAGAGACCCAGTACTTC
>few|-|TRBV20-1|TRBJ2-3
CSASTGPADTQYF
TGCAGTGCTAGTACAGGGCCCGCAGATACGCAGTATTTT
>many|TRBD2|TRBV28|TRBJ2-5
CASKERGIQETQYF
TGTGCCAGCAAGGAGCGGGGGATCCAAGAGACCCAGTACTTC
>-|-|TRBV4-1|TRBJ1-2
CASSYPVAGRNGYTF
TGCGCCAGCAGCTACCCTGTCGCAGGGCGGAATGGCTACACCTTC
>few|-|TRBV25-1|TRBJ1-5
CASAAVDEPQHF
TGTGCCAGCGCGGCAGTGGATGAGCCCCAGCATTTT
>-|-|TRBV7-2|TRBJ1-1
CASSLAWAEAFF
TGTGCCAGCAGCCTTGCGTGGGCTGAAGCTTTCTTT
>-|TRBD1|TRBV12-3/TRBV12-4|TRBJ2-1
CASTLGQGAFYEQFF
TGTGCCAGCACCCTGGGACAGGGGGCGTTCTATGAGCAGTTCTTC
>many|TRBD2|TRBV4-1|TRBJ2-1
CASSRRLAGNYNEQFF
TGCGCCAGCAGCCGCCGACTAGCGGGGAACTACAATGAGCAGTTCTTC
>few|-|TRBV7-9|TRBJ1-1
CASHLRTNTEAFF
TGTGCCAGCCATCTACGAACTAACACTGAAGCTTTCTTT
>many|TRBD2|TRBV20-1|TRBJ2-3
CSTLAGTTDTQYF
TGCAGTACGCTAGCGGGGACCACAGATACGCAGTATTTT
>many|-|TRBV12-3/TRBV12-4|TRBJ1-1
CASSRQGGEAFF
TGTGCCAGCAGCCGCCAGGGAGGCGAAGCTTTCTTT
>many|-|TRBV5-6|TRBJ1-5
CASSLRRGQPQHF
TGTGCCAGCAGCTTAAGGAGGGGTCAGCCCCAGCATTTT
>many|TRBD1|TRBV12-3/TRBV12-4|TRBJ1-6
CASANGQGISPLHF
TGTGCCAGCGCGAACGGACAGGGCATCTCACCCCTCCACTTT
>many|TRBD1|TRBV5-1|TRBJ2-1
CASSVNRGSYNEQFF
TGCGCCAGCAGCGTGAACAGGGGCTCCTACAATGAGCAGTTCTTC
>-|-|TRBV7-3|TRBJ2-1
CASSLAGIYNEQFF
TGTGCCAGCAGCTTAGCAGGGATCTACAATGAGCAGTTCTTC
>many|TRBD1|TRBV5-5|TRBJ2-5
CASSFGDRETQYF
TGTGCCAGCAGCTTCGGGGACAGAGAGACCCAGTACTTC
>many|TRBD2|TRBV12-3/TRBV12-4|TRBJ2-5
CASSLGTRGFRKTQYF
TGTGCCAGCAGTTTAGGGACTAGGGGCTTCAGGAAGACCCAGTACTTC